The rows below give T cell receptor beta chains drawn from one sample of a study of blood T cell repertoires in COVID-19. Here immunoSEQ multiplex PCR was the method, and the copy in TCRdb shows in-frame clones only, minus some. The profile shows hundreds of thousands of clones, 83% of them singletons. Material: peripheral blood. These receptors were collected from a woman aged 70-85 years with active or convalescent COVID-19. The CDR3 runs from the conserved cysteine through the conserved F or W. The listing skips clone size in some rows; elsewhere it reads once, few, many or a size class.

j_gene: TRBJ2-4
v_gene: TRBV6-1
abundance: .
CDR3aa: CASSDGQGGSKNIQYF

j_gene: TRBJ2-3
v_gene: TRBV10-3
abundance: .
CDR3aa: CAISDIPGTSGSLGGDTQYF

j_gene: TRBJ2-7
v_gene: TRBV29-1
abundance: .
CDR3aa: CSVEGGGYEQYF

j_gene: TRBJ2-6
v_gene: TRBV5-4
abundance: .
CDR3aa: CASSFSGSGANVLTF

j_gene: TRBJ2-7
v_gene: TRBV7-8
abundance: .
CDR3aa: CASSLANRDRGQYF

j_gene: TRBJ2-7
v_gene: TRBV30
abundance: .
CDR3aa: CAWWTSGAYEQYF

j_gene: TRBJ1-1
v_gene: TRBV5-1
abundance: .
CDR3aa: CASSLDVGAVTEAFF

j_gene: TRBJ2-3
v_gene: TRBV6-5
abundance: .
CDR3aa: CASRASQSTDTQYF

j_gene: TRBJ2-1
v_gene: TRBV6-4
abundance: many
CDR3aa: CASSDIQGREHREQFF

j_gene: TRBJ2-5
v_gene: TRBV27
abundance: .
CDR3aa: CASSKRRLAEETQYF

j_gene: TRBJ1-1
v_gene: TRBV5-1
abundance: .
CDR3aa: CASMGANTEAFF

j_gene: TRBJ1-2
v_gene: TRBV10-3
abundance: few
CDR3aa: CAISELRTDYGYTF

j_gene: TRBJ1-2
v_gene: TRBV18
abundance: once
CDR3aa: CASSPYSPGRGYTF

j_gene: TRBJ2-2
v_gene: TRBV20-1
abundance: .
CDR3aa: CSASNERTGELFF

j_gene: TRBJ2-7
v_gene: TRBV21-1
abundance: .
CDR3aa: CASSPRGGGEFKKQQYF

j_gene: TRBJ1-2
v_gene: TRBV4-1
abundance: .
CDR3aa: CASSQVLSGQGNRGYTF

j_gene: TRBJ2-7
v_gene: TRBV7-9
abundance: .
CDR3aa: CASSPTGGRQYEQYF

j_gene: TRBJ2-7
v_gene: TRBV30
abundance: .
CDR3aa: CACTGQGNFYEQYF

j_gene: TRBJ2-3
v_gene: TRBV2
abundance: .
CDR3aa: CASSIGGDTQYF

j_gene: TRBJ1-1
v_gene: TRBV30
abundance: .
CDR3aa: CAWSGEGTEAFF

j_gene: TRBJ2-5
v_gene: TRBV29-1
abundance: .
CDR3aa: CSVEDLLKPETQYF

j_gene: TRBJ1-2
v_gene: TRBV18
abundance: .
CDR3aa: CASSPPGQGASKGYTF

j_gene: TRBJ2-5
v_gene: TRBV21-1
abundance: .
CDR3aa: CASRGRGRETQYF

j_gene: TRBJ2-6
v_gene: TRBV5-4
abundance: .
CDR3aa: CASRAGTGNSPSSGANVLTF

j_gene: TRBJ2-3
v_gene: TRBV11-2
abundance: .
CDR3aa: CASSATAPTDTQYF

j_gene: TRBJ2-1
v_gene: TRBV7-9
abundance: .
CDR3aa: CASSLFRRGTGTYNEQFF

j_gene: TRBJ2-7
v_gene: TRBV6-5
abundance: few
CDR3aa: CASSYFGTSGYEQYF

j_gene: TRBJ2-5
v_gene: TRBV3-1/TRBV3-2
abundance: .
CDR3aa: CASSQDSGQVRETQYF

j_gene: TRBJ1-5
v_gene: TRBV30
abundance: .
CDR3aa: CAYGREVNQPQHF

j_gene: TRBJ2-1
v_gene: TRBV6-1
abundance: once
CDR3aa: CASSERSPGLAGFNEQFF

j_gene: TRBJ2-2
v_gene: TRBV19
abundance: .
CDR3aa: CASSIGAGGIGELFF

j_gene: TRBJ2-5
v_gene: TRBV19
abundance: .
CDR3aa: CASSGARGETQYF

j_gene: TRBJ2-7
v_gene: TRBV4-2
abundance: .
CDR3aa: CASSQGTVDEQYF

j_gene: TRBJ1-5
v_gene: TRBV21-1
abundance: .
CDR3aa: CASRDVGTVLNQPQHF

j_gene: TRBJ2-1
v_gene: TRBV10-3
abundance: .
CDR3aa: CAISVQGLAVYNEQFF

j_gene: TRBJ2-3
v_gene: TRBV7-9
abundance: few
CDR3aa: CASSLGGFSGMGTDTQYF

j_gene: TRBJ1-1
v_gene: TRBV7-3
abundance: .
CDR3aa: CASSPGQANTEAFF

j_gene: TRBJ2-2
v_gene: TRBV7-2
abundance: once
CDR3aa: CASSPWSGDTGELFF